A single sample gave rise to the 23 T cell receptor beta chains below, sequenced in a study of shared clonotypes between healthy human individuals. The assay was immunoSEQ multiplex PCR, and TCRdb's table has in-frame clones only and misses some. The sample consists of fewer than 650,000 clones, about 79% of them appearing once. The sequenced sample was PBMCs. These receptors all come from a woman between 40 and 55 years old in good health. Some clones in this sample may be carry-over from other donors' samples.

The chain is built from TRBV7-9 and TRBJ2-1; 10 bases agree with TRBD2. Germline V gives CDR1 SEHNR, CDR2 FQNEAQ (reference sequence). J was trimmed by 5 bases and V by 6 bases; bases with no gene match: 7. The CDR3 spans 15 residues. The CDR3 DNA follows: TGTGCCAGCAGTTTCCTAGCGGGAGTGGACAATGAGCAGTTCTTC. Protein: CASSFLAGVDNEQFF.

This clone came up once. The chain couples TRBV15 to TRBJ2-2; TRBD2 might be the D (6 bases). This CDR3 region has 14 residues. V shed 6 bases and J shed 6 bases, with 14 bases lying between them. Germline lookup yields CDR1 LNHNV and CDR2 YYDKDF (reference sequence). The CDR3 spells CATRKRERAGELFF. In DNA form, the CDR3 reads TGTGCCACCAGAAAACGGGAGAGGGCCGGGGAGCTGTTTTTT.

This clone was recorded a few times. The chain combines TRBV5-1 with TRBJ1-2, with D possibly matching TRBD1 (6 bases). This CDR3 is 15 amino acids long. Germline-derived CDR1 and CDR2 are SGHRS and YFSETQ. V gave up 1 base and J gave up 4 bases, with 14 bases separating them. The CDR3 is CASSLNLDSPYGYTF. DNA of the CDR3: TGCGCCAGCAGCTTGAATTTGGACAGTCCCTATGGCTACACCTTC.

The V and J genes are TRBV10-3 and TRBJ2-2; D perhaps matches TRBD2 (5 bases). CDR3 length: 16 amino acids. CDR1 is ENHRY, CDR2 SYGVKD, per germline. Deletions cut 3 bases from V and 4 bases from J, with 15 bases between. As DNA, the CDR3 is TGTGCCATCAGTGAAGAGCGGCCCCACAGCACCGGGGAGCTGTTTTTT. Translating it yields CAISEERPHSTGELFF.

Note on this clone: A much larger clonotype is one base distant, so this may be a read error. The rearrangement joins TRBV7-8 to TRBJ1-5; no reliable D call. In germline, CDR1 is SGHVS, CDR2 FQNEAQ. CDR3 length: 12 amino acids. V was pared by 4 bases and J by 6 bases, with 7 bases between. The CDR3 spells CASSSWGQPQHF. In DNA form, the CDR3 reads TGTGCCAGCAGCTCCTGGGGTCAGCCCCAGCATTTT.

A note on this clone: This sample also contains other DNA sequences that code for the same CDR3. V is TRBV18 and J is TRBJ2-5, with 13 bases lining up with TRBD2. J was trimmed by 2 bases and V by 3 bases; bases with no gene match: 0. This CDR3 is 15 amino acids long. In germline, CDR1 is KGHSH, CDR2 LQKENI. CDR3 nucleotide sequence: TGTGCCAGCTCACCGGGACTAGCGGGACAAGAGACCCAGTACTTC. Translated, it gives CASSPGLAGQETQYF. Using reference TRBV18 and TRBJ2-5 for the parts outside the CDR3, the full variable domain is NAGVMQNPRHLVRRRGQEARLRCSPMKGHSHVYWYRQLPEEGLKFMVYLQKENIIDESGMPKERFSAEFPKEGPSILRIQQVVRGDSAAYFCASSPGLAGQETQYFGPGTRLLVL.

The CDR3 bases are TGTGCCAGCAGCCCCCTGGGACTGCTCGGCGATGGCTACACCTTC. Its translation: CASSPLGLLGDGYTF. The rearrangement joins TRBV7-2 to TRBJ1-2, with D perhaps TRBD1 (5 bases). Germline CDR1 and CDR2: SGHTA and FQGNSA. The V end was cut by 5 bases, the J end by 6 bases, with 19 bases between. The CDR3 length is 15 residues.

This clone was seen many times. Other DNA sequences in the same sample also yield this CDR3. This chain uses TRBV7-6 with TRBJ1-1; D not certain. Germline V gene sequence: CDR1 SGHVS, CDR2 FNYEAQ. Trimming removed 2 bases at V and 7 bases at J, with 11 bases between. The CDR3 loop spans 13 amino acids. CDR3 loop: CASSLYSSNEAFF. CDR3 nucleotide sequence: TGTGCCAGCAGCTTATATTCCAGTAATGAAGCTTTCTTT.

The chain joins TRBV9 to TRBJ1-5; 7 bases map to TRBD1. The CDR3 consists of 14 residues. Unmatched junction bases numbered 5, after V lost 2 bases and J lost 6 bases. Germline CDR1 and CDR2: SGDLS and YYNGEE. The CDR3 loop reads CASSVGAGGQPQHF. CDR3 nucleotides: TGTGCCAGCAGCGTGGGGGCAGGGGGTCAGCCCCAGCATTTT. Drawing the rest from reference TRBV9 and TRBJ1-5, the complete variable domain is DSGVTQTPKHLITATGQRVTLRCSPRSGDLSVYWYQQSLDQGLQFLIQYYNGEERAKGNILERFSAQQFPDLHSELNLSSLELGDSALYFCASSVGAGGQPQHFGDGTRLSIL.

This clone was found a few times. CDR3 region: CASSDRDSFLAKNIQYF. In nucleotides, the CDR3 is TGTGCCAGCAGCGACCGGGACTCCTTTTTAGCCAAAAACATTCAGTACTTC. The V gene is TRBV9, the J gene TRBJ2-4; a possible D gene is TRBD2 (6 bases). Germline V gene sequence: CDR1 SGDLS, CDR2 YYNGEE. V lost 3 bases and J 0 bases, leaving 16 bases between the germline ends. This CDR3 has 17 amino acids. Based on the CDR3 plus reference TRBV9 and TRBJ2-4, the full variable domain is DSGVTQTPKHLITATGQRVTLRCSPRSGDLSVYWYQQSLDQGLQFLIQYYNGEERAKGNILERFSAQQFPDLHSELNLSSLELGDSALYFCASSDRDSFLAKNIQYFGAGTRLSVL.

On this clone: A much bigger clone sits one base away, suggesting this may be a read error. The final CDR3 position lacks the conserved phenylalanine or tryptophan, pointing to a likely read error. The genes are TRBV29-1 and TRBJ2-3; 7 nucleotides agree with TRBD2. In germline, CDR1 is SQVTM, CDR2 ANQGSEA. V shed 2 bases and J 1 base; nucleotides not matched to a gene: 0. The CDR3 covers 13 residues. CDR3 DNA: TGCAGCGTTGAAACTAGCGGCACAGATACGCAGTATCTT. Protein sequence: CSVETSGTDTQYL.

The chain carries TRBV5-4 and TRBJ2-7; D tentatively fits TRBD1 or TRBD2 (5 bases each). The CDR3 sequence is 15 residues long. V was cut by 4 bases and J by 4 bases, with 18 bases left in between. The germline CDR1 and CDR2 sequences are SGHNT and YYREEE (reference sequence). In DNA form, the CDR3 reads TGTGCCAGCAGCCACACCGGGACCGCGGTTTACGAGCAGTACTTC. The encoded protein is CASSHTGTAVYEQYF.

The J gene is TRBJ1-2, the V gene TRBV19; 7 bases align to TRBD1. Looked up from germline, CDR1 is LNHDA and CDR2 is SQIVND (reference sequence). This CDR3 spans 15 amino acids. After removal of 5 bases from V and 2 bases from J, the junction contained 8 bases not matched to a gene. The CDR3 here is CASSSQTGWNYGYTF. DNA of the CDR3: TGTGCCAGTAGTTCCCAGACAGGGTGGAACTATGGCTACACCTTC.

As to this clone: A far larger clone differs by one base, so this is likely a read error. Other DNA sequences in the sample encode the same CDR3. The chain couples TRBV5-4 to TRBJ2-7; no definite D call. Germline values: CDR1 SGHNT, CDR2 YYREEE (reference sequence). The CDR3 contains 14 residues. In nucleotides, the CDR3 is TGTGCCAGCAGCTTGGGGCAATGGAAGGGCGAGCAATACTTC. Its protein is CASSLGQWKGEQYF.

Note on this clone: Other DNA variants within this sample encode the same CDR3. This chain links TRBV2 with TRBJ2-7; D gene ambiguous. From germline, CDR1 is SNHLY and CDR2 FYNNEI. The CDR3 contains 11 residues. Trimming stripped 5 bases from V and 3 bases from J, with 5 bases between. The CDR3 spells CASSPHYEQYF. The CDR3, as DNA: TGTGCCAGCAGTCCCCACTACGAGCAGTACTTC.

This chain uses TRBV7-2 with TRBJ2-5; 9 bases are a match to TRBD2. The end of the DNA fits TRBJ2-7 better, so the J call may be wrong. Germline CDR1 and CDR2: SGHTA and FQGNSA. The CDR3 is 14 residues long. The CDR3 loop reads CASSRAGGSYEQYF. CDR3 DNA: TGTGCCAGCAGCCGAGCGGGAGGATCCTACGAGCAGTACTTC.

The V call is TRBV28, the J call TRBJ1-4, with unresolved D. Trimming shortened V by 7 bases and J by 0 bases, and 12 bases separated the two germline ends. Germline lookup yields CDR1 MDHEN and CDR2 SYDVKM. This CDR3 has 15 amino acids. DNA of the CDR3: TGTGCCAGCACCCTTCACAGATCAACTAATGAAAAACTGTTTTTT. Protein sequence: CASTLHRSTNEKLFF.

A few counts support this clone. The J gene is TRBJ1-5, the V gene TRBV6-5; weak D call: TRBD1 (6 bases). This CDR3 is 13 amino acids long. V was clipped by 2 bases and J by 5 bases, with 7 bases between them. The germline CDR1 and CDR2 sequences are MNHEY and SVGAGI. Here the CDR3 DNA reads TGTGCCAGCAGTTACGACAGGTATCAGCCCCAGCATTTT. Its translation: CASSYDRYQPQHF.

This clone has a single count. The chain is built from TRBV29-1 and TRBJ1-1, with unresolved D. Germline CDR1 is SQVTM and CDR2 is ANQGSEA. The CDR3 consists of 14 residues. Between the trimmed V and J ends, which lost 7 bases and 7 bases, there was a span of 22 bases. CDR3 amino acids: CSAILTRGGIEAFF. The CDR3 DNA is TGCAGCGCTATCCTAACCCGGGGTGGGATTGAAGCTTTCTTT. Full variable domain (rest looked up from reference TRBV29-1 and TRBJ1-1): SAVISQKPSRDICQRGTSLTIQCQVDSQVTMMFWYRQQPGQSLTLIATANQGSEATYESGFVIDKFPISRPNLTFSTLTVSNMSPEDSSIYLCSAILTRGGIEAFFGQGTRLTVV.

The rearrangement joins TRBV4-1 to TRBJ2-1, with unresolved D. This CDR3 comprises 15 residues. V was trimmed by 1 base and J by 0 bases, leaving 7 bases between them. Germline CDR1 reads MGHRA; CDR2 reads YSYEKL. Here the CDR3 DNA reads TGCGCCAGCAGCCAAGGAGTGAGCTCCTACAATGAGCAGTTCTTC. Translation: CASSQGVSSYNEQFF.

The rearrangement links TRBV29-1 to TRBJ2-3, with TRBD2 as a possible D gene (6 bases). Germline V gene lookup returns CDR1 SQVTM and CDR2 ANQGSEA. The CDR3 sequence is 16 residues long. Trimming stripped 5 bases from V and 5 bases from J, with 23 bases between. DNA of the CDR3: TGCAGCGTTCTTAGATCCGGGGGAGCGTTTGTAGATACGCAGTATTTT. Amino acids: CSVLRSGGAFVDTQYF.

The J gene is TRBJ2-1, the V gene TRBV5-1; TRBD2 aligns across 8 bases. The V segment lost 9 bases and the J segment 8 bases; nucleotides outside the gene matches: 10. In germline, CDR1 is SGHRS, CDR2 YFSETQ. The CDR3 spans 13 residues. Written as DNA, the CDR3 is TGCGCCACCTGCCGGGGGGGAGGCGATGAGCAGTTCTTC. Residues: CATCRGGGDEQFF. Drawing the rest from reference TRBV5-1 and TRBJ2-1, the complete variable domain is KAGVTQTPRYLIKTRGQQVTLSCSPISGHRSVSWYQQTPGQGLQFLFEYFSETQRNKGNFPGRFSGRQFSNSRSEMNVSTLELGDSALYLCATCRGGGDEQFFGPGTRLTVL.

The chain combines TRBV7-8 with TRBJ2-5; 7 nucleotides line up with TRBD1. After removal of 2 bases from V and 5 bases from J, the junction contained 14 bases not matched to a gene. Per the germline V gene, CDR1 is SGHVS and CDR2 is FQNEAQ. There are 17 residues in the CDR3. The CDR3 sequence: CASSLFRLYRGRETQYF. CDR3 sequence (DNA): TGTGCCAGCAGCTTATTCCGACTTTACAGGGGTCGGGAGACCCAGTACTTC.